The sequence of this T cell receptor beta chain was determined in a study of blood T cell repertoires in COVID-19. Study details: Acute-phase and convalescent COVID-19 samples originated in the United States, Italy and Spain. PBMCs, B-cell-depleted T cells, or T cells were the source of the cDNA or gDNA that made up the material.

The CDR3 has 15 amino acids. V was clipped by 0 bases and J by 4 bases, with 12 bases between them. CDR1 is MNHEY and CDR2 is SVGAGI in the germline V gene. The Seattle site enrolled patients during active infection and followed them longitudinally. Authors' processing steps: Estimation of nucleated cell counts was performed using reference gene primer amplification. Clones were sequenced by immunoSEQ multiplex PCR, and TCRdb holds only the in-frame ones, with some missing. That table furnishes V, J and clone size, whereas the DNA furnished D and trimming. This sample yields 410,000 or so clones, of which about 88% are seen a single time; roughly 1.6% belongs to the top ten.

This receptor was identified in a middle-aged woman with COVID-19, enrolled during active disease. The sample comprised peripheral blood. The chain employs TRBV6-5 and TRBJ2-5; D may be TRBD2 (5 bases). The CDR3 DNA reads TGTGCCAGCAGTTACTCGAGCCCTGCGGGAGAGACCCAGTACTTC. It encodes CASSYSSPAGETQYF.